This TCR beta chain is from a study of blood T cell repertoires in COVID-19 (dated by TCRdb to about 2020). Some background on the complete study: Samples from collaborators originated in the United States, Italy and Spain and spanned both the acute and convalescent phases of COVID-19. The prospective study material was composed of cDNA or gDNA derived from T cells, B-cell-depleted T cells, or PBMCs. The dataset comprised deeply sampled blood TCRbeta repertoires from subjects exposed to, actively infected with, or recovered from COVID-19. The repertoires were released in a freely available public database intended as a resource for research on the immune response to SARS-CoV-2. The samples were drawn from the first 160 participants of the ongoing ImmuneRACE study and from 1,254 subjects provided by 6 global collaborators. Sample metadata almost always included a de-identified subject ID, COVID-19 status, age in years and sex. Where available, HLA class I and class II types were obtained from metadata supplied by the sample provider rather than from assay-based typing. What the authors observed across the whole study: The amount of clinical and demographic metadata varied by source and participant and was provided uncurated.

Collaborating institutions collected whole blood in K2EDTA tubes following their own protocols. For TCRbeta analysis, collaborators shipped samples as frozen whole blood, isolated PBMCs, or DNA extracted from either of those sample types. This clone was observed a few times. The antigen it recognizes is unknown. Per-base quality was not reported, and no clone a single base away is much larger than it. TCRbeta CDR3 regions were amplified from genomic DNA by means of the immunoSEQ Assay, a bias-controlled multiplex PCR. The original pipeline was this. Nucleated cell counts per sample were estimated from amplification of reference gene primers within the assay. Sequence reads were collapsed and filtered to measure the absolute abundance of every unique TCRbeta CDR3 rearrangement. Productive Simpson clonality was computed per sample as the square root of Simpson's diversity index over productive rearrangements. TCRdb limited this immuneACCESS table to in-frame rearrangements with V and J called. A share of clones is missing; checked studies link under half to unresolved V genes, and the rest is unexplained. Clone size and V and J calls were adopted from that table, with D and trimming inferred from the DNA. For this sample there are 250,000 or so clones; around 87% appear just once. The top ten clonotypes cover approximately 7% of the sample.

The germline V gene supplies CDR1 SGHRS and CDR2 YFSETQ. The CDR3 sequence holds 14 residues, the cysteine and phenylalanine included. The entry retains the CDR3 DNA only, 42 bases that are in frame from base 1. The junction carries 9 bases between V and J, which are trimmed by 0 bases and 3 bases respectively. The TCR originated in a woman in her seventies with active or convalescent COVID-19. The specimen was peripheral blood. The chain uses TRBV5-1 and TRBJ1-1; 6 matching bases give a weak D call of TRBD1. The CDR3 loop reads CASSLGGQHTEAFF. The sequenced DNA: TGCGCCAGCAGCTTGGGGGGGCAGCACACTGAAGCTTTCTTT.